This T cell receptor beta chain was captured in a study of response to subunit inactivated influenza vaccine (dated by TCRdb to between 2018 and 2020). General notes on the study: The study used deep quantitative T cell receptor repertoire profiling to track responses to a trivalent subunit inactivated influenza vaccine. The paper as a whole reports these results and caveats: The authors suggested that each seasonal influenza vaccination may recruit only a limited number of new T cells.

In its sample, this clonotype was seen a few times. Its antigen is unknown. No base-level quality is on record; no much larger clone is a single base apart. The receptor library was made with RT-PCR. Sequenced using an Illumina HiSeq 2500. The raw public data were reprocessed by TCRdb itself: fastp quality trimming at Q25, MiXCR clonotype calling, in-frame beta chains only. Every entry covers one CDR3 protein and lists the most common genes and DNA from its rows. Recorded for this sample are about 700,000 distinct CDR3 sequences; roughly 13% of them occurred a single time. The ten top clones hold roughly 6.4% of the sample. The source was PBMCs from blood, collected 14 to 15 days before vaccination. The receptor comes from a man in his fifties or sixties who received an inactivated influenza vaccine. Donor details come from another sample of the same person, matched by shared clones.

The CDR3 is CASTSLGSSYEQYF. The DNA sequence is TGTGCCAGCACCTCTCTCGGGAGCTCCTACGAGCAGTACTTC. The chain is assembled from TRBV5-6 and TRBJ2-7, with TRBD2 tentatively as D gene (6 bases match). V is reduced by 6 bases and J by 0 bases, leaving a spacing of 13 bases between them. According to the germline V gene, CDR1 reads SGHDT and CDR2 reads YYEEEE. From the cysteine up to the phenylalanine, the CDR3 has a length of 14 residues. The retained sequence is limited to the CDR3, 42 bases, with the frame set at the first base.